Listed below are T cell receptor beta chains from one sample, sequenced in a study of graft-versus-host responses after intestinal transplantation. Antigens of these TCRs are unknown. TCRdb's table, derived via immunoSEQ multiplex PCR, lists solely in-frame clones and lacks some. The sample yields more than 95,000 clones, about 90% seen once. This specimen consisted of unstimulated CD4+ T cells sorted from spleen or lymph node cells, obtained before intestinal transplant. These receptors were collected from a human donor who received an intestinal transplant. Both conserved end residues are part of each CDR3. The order of the fields is V gene, CDR3 length, clone size, J gene, D gene, CDR3 protein, CDR3 DNA. D genes are given only for firm matches. Only some rows state a clone size, as once, few, many or a class for expanded clones.

V: TRBV6-5
length: 16
size: few
J: TRBJ2-1
D: -
CDR3: CASSFYVGGSYNEQFF
DNA: TGTGCCAGCAGTTTCTACGTGGGGGGCTCCTACAATGAGCAGTTCTTC

V: TRBV6-5
length: 15
size: few
J: TRBJ2-1
D: -
CDR3: CASSYQSTGYNEQFF
DNA: TGTGCCAGCAGTTACCAATCGACTGGATACAATGAGCAGTTCTTC

V: TRBV4-1
length: 16
size: -
J: TRBJ2-7
D: TRBD2
CDR3: CASSQGAGGLFYEQYF
DNA: TGCGCCAGCAGCCAAGGGGCGGGGGGCCTGTTCTACGAGCAGTACTTC

V: TRBV6-5
length: 15
size: -
J: TRBJ2-1
D: TRBD2
CDR3: CASSSPGREGNEQFF
DNA: TGTGCCAGCAGCTCTCCGGGCCGGGAGGGTAATGAGCAGTTCTTC

V: TRBV30
length: 15
size: -
J: TRBJ2-7
D: TRBD2
CDR3: CAWNQLGLAGNEQYF
DNA: TGTGCCTGGAACCAACTGGGGCTAGCGGGAAACGAGCAGTACTTC

V: TRBV27
length: 16
size: -
J: TRBJ1-1
D: -
CDR3: CASSEAQGFGNTEAFF
DNA: TGTGCCAGCAGCGAAGCTCAGGGGTTCGGGAACACTGAAGCTTTCTTT

V: TRBV5-6
length: 18
size: -
J: TRBJ2-5
D: TRBD2
CDR3: CASSPGLAGGGRQETQYF
DNA: TGTGCCAGCAGCCCGGGACTAGCGGGAGGGGGACGACAAGAGACCCAGTACTTC

V: TRBV6-1
length: 14
size: -
J: TRBJ1-1
D: TRBD1
CDR3: CASRRGQGLTEAFF
DNA: TGTGCCAGCAGGCGAGGACAGGGGTTAACTGAAGCTTTCTTT

V: TRBV6-1
length: 13
size: -
J: TRBJ2-5
D: TRBD1
CDR3: CASTGTGKETQYF
DNA: TGTGCCAGCACCGGGACAGGGAAAGAGACCCAGTACTTC

V: TRBV12-5
length: 12
size: few
J: TRBJ2-2
D: -
CDR3: CASGYQSGELFF
DNA: TGTGCTAGTGGTTATCAATCCGGGGAGCTGTTTTTT

V: TRBV5-1
length: 14
size: -
J: TRBJ2-5
D: -
CDR3: CASRPGGSRETQYF
DNA: TGCGCCAGCAGGCCCGGCGGATCCAGGGAGACCCAGTACTTC

V: TRBV5-1
length: 12
size: -
J: TRBJ2-7
D: TRBD1
CDR3: CASSINRGEQYF
DNA: TGCGCCAGCAGCATCAACAGGGGTGAGCAGTACTTC

V: TRBV19
length: 15
size: -
J: TRBJ2-7
D: -
CDR3: CASSPLRGAGHEQYF
DNA: TGTGCCAGTAGTCCTCTCCGGGGGGCAGGACATGAGCAGTACTTC

V: TRBV30
length: 12
size: -
J: TRBJ1-2
D: TRBD1
CDR3: CAWSVQGLGYTF
DNA: TGTGCCTGGAGTGTACAGGGGCTTGGCTACACCTTC

V: TRBV30
length: 14
size: -
J: TRBJ1-2
D: -
CDR3: CAWSVTPGVYGYTF
DNA: TGTGCCTGGAGTGTTACACCCGGGGTCTATGGCTACACCTTC

V: TRBV21-1
length: 19
size: -
J: TRBJ1-5
D: -
CDR3: CASSKGRDRDFNSNQPQHF
DNA: TGTGCCAGCAGCAAAGGACGGGACAGAGACTTTAATAGCAATCAGCCCCAGCATTTT

V: TRBV4-1
length: 21
size: -
J: TRBJ2-3
D: TRBD1
CDR3: CASSQLSGDSGYLSSTDTQYF
DNA: TGCGCCAGCAGCCAATTATCCGGGGACAGCGGATATCTTTCTAGCACAGATACGCAGTATTTT

V: TRBV5-4
length: 15
size: -
J: TRBJ2-7
D: -
CDR3: CASSLGLDTSYEQYF
DNA: TGTGCCAGCAGCTTGGGACTGGACACCTCCTACGAGCAGTACTTC

V: TRBV5-1
length: 15
size: -
J: TRBJ2-5
D: -
CDR3: CASSLNRIGRETQYF
DNA: TGCGCCAGCAGCTTGAACAGGATAGGTCGAGAGACCCAGTACTTC

V: TRBV5-1
length: 16
size: few
J: TRBJ2-1
D: TRBD2
CDR3: CASSPGTSGGFNEQFF
DNA: TGCGCCAGCAGCCCGGGGACTAGCGGGGGCTTCAATGAGCAGTTCTTC

V: TRBV9
length: 13
size: -
J: TRBJ1-2
D: -
CDR3: CASSVATTFGYTF
DNA: TGTGCCAGCAGCGTAGCTACAACATTTGGCTACACCTTC

V: TRBV6-5
length: 13
size: -
J: TRBJ1-5
D: TRBD1
CDR3: CASSRTGPWPQHF
DNA: TGTGCCAGCAGCCGGACAGGGCCCTGGCCCCAGCATTTT

V: TRBV5-4
length: 15
size: -
J: TRBJ2-7
D: TRBD1
CDR3: CASSSGQGAPYEQYF
DNA: TGTGCCAGCAGCTCCGGACAGGGGGCCCCCTACGAGCAGTACTTC

V: TRBV6-6
length: 15
size: once
J: TRBJ1-5
D: -
CDR3: CASSYLGHVRGPQHF
DNA: TGTGCCAGCAGTTACTTGGGACATGTGAGGGGGCCCCAGCATTTT

V: TRBV6-1
length: 13
size: -
J: TRBJ2-7
D: -
CDR3: CASSEVGFGTTDF
DNA: -

V: TRBV7-2
length: 13
size: -
J: TRBJ1-2
D: -
CDR3: CASSKDSDYGYTF
DNA: TGTGCCAGCTCCAAAGACAGCGACTATGGCTACACCTTC

V: TRBV12-2
length: 13
size: -
J: TRBJ1-3
D: -
CDR3: CASRLGVGNTIYF
DNA: TGTGCAAGTCGCTTAGGAGTGGGAAACACCATATATTTT

V: TRBV30
length: 12
size: -
J: TRBJ2-3
D: -
CDR3: CAWSGGSDTQYF
DNA: TGTGCCTGGAGTGGAGGGTCAGATACGCAGTATTTT

V: TRBV15
length: 14
size: -
J: TRBJ1-1
D: -
CDR3: CATRIGQPNTEAFF
DNA: TGTGCCACCAGGATTGGACAGCCAAACACTGAAGCTTTCTTT

V: TRBV14
length: 17
size: -
J: TRBJ2-7
D: TRBD2
CDR3: CASSRGLAGTLSYEQYF
DNA: TGTGCCAGCAGCCGAGGACTAGCGGGAACGCTTTCCTACGAGCAGTACTTC

V: TRBV5-1
length: 16
size: -
J: TRBJ2-3
D: TRBD2
CDR3: CASSLRLAGDTDTQYF
DNA: TGCGCCAGCAGCCTGCGACTAGCGGGAGACACAGATACGCAGTATTTT

V: TRBV6-6
length: 16
size: -
J: TRBJ1-5
D: -
CDR3: CASSYLQGGSNQPQHF
DNA: TGTGCCAGCAGTTACCTACAGGGAGGGAGCAATCAGCCCCAGCATTTT

V: TRBV5-1
length: 15
size: -
J: TRBJ2-2
D: TRBD2
CDR3: CASSFQSGETGELFF
DNA: TGCGCCAGCAGCTTTCAGAGCGGGGAGACCGGGGAGCTGTTTTTT